The entry below describes one TCR beta chain. Its cognate antigen has yet to be identified. No base-level quality is on record; no much larger clone is a single base apart. The data belong to a study of T and B cells in COVID-19 patients (dated by TCRdb to the early 2020s). Turning to the overall study: In this study, adaptive immunity was profiled in COVID-19 patients who either had active infection or had recovered, using TRB and IGH repertoire sequencing of peripheral blood. The recovered cohort included 19 patients who contributed fewer than 25 samples, and most of those patients had mild to moderate COVID-19 that was managed on an outpatient basis. A median age of approximately 35 years was recorded in the recovered cohort versus 65 to 70 years in the active-infection cohort. In the active-infection cohort, about 65% of the 20 patients were critically ill and required mechanical ventilation or ECMO. Comorbidities linked to unfavorable COVID-19 outcome were present in most of the 20 patients in the active-infection cohort. The repository of TCR and BCR sequences included about 69 time points from 37 patients, and more than 8 million TCR sequences were analysed. A couple of patients belonged to both the recovered and active cohorts because samples were available from active disease and after recovery. An age-matched reference group of fewer than 45 healthy donors negative for COVID-19 antibodies was used as the comparison for repertoire analyses. As many as 9 follow-up blood samples were taken per patient, and some of the samples covered different disease stages within the same individual. Summary of the overall study and its limitations: The reported TCR clusters were stated to require prospective validation before clinical use. In patients with COVID-19, the usage of TRBV/TRBJ genes was reported to be strongly skewed. TRB repertoires were highly clonal in active COVID-19, whereas diversity and richness at recovery rose above healthy donor levels. Blood samples obtained from mildly ill patients during symptoms, as well as early samples obtained from severe cases, were available only in scarce numbers. A total of 2,331 exclusive TCR clusters, including some 32 low-pGen clusters, were found in the recovered cohort. The cohort was considered too small for HLA contributions to COVID-19 susceptibility or severity to be assessed. Specific T cell subsets (CD4+/Treg/CD8+) and sorted SARS-CoV-2-responsive or tetramer+ T cells had not yet been sequenced, with those experiments still ongoing.

The listed sequencing device is Illumina MiSeq. Multiplex PCR with BIOMED2 TRB-A/B primer pools was used to amplify TRB rearrangements. Illumina-compatible adapters and 7-nucleotide sample barcodes were attached to the amplicons through two consecutive PCRs. All library PCRs used Phusion HS II polymerase. The amplicons were purified from gel with the NucleoSpin Gel and PCR Clean-up kit, measured on Qubit, and then pooled at roughly 3.7 nM. The quality of the amplicon pool was checked on an Agilent 2100 Bioanalyzer prior to Illumina next-generation sequencing. In the original analysis: TRB rearrangements were annotated with MiXCR 3.0.8 using the default MiXCR reference library. Non-productive reads and sequences with fewer than 2 reads were removed, and each unique CDR3 nucleotide sequence was counted as one clone. R 3.5.1 was used to calculate clonality, diversity, richness and V-J gene usage. GLIPH2 was used to cluster TCRs by CDR3 similarity, and OLGA was used to calculate generation probabilities. GLIPH2 clusters were kept only if they contained at least four unique TCR clonotypes found in at least three individuals. TCRdb reworked the public reads: Q25 trimming with fastp, MiXCR clone assembly, productive beta chains retained. CDR3 protein duplicates are merged, each entry listing the most common genes and DNA. The V and J calls, along with clone size, are taken from TCRdb and not from the paper's own processing. Present in this sample are fewer than 3,500 distinct CDR3 sequences, over 20% of which were seen just once. Of the sample, around 15% falls within the top ten clones.

Genomic DNA extracted from blood, in amounts of roughly 250-500 ng, served as the starting material for amplifying TRB repertoires. Sequencing was carried out using blood. This sequence was found in a human donor with active COVID-19.

The DNA sequence is as follows: TGCGCCAGCAAGGCGGGAGGAGGAGATACGCAGTATTTT. Translation gives CASKAGGGDTQYF. Here the chain combines TRBV5-1 and TRBJ2-3, and 8 junction bases match TRBD2. From V the trimming removes 6 bases and from J it removes 5 bases, while the gene matches leave 5 bases of the junction unaccounted for. Reading the germline V gene gives CDR1 SGHRS and CDR2 YFSETQ. The CDR3 runs 13 residues from the cysteine to the phenylalanine. Solely the CDR3 DNA is kept, with 39 bases framed from the first base.